Shown below are 13 T cell receptor beta chains from a single sample sequenced in a study of blood T cell repertoires in COVID-19. The data were produced by immunoSEQ multiplex PCR, yet TCRdb's version contains in-frame clones alone and is incomplete. Among about 370,000 clones listed, roughly 92% were seen once. Sequencing was carried out using PBMCs or T cells enriched from blood (not recorded which). The receptors stem from a woman between 40 and 55 years old who had been exposed to COVID-19.

J is TRBJ2-7 and V is TRBV18; TRBD2 agrees at 12 bases. The trim removed 4 bases at V and 5 bases at J, leaving 0 bases unmatched. Germline loops: CDR1 KGHSH, CDR2 LQKENI. CDR3 size: 13 residues. The CDR3 reads CASSRLAGDEQYF. CDR3 DNA sequence: TGTGCCAGCTCACGACTAGCGGGAGACGAGCAGTACTTC.

The count of this clone is one. CDR3: CASSIAGQYNSPLHF. The CDR3 bases are TGTGCCAGTAGTATAGCGGGACAGTATAATTCACCCCTCCACTTT. V is TRBV19 and J is TRBJ1-6; 7 positions agree with TRBD1. From germline, CDR1 is LNHDA and CDR2 SQIVND (reference sequence). V was clipped by 1 base and J by 4 bases; unmatched bases: 1. The CDR3 totals 15 residues.

This chain joins TRBV3-1 (or the pseudogene TRBV3-2) and TRBJ1-5; 8 nucleotides match TRBD1. The CDR3 spans 14 residues. V trimming: 6 bases; J trimming: 4 bases; junction bases outside the gene matches: 5. CDR1 is LGHDT, CDR2 YNNKEL, per germline (reference sequence). The CDR3, as DNA: TGTGCCAGCAGGTCGGGACAGGATAATCAGCCCCAGCATTTT. Its protein product is CASRSGQDNQPQHF.

The V gene is TRBV3-1 (or the pseudogene TRBV3-2), the J gene TRBJ1-4; no clear D gene. Between the trimmed V and J ends, which lost 0 bases and 2 bases, there was a span of 10 bases. Germline CDR1 is LGHDT and CDR2 is YNNKEL (reference sequence). The CDR3 spans 16 residues. The CDR3 is CASSQDKEQTNEKLFF. The DNA of the CDR3 is TGTGCCAGCAGCCAAGATAAGGAACAGACTAATGAAAAACTGTTTTTT.

This clone was seen a handful of times. CDR3: CASSQRGGGATDTQYF. The CDR3 coding sequence is TGTGCCAGCAGCCAAAGAGGTGGGGGGGCAACAGATACGCAGTATTTT. The chain is built from TRBV7-9 and TRBJ2-3; D is perhaps TRBD2 (7 bases). V was cut by 5 bases and J by 3 bases, with 18 bases left in between. The germline gives CDR1 SEHNR, CDR2 FQNEAQ (reference sequence). This CDR3 is built from 16 residues.

This rearrangement joins TRBV18 to TRBJ1-1, with 12 bases matching TRBD1. This CDR3 is 18 amino acids long. Germline V gene sequence: CDR1 KGHSH, CDR2 LQKENI. J was trimmed by 4 bases and V by 4 bases; bases with no gene match: 13. In DNA form, the CDR3 reads TGTGCCAGCTCACTGACCGGGACAGGGGGCGCGAGGGGCACTGAAGCTTTCTTT. It specifies CASSLTGTGGARGTEAFF.

This clone was recorded a few times. The chain employs TRBV5-1 and TRBJ1-2, with D perhaps TRBD1 (5 bases). The V end lost 3 bases, the J end lost 5 bases, and 17 bases lay between the germline ends. Germline V CDR1 and CDR2: SGHRS, YFSETQ. There are 15 residues in the CDR3. The CDR3 here is CASSYGDGQNYGYTF. The CDR3 nucleotides read TGCGCCAGCAGCTATGGTGACGGACAAAATTATGGCTACACCTTC.

A few counts support this clone. The V and J genes are TRBV7-9 and TRBJ2-7, with 12 bases identical to TRBD1. J was trimmed by 6 bases and V by 7 bases; bases with no gene match: 7. CDR3 length: 14 residues. The germline V gene has CDR1 SEHNR and CDR2 FQNEAQ (reference sequence). The CDR3 nucleotides read TGTGCCAGCACGGGACAGGGGGCAGAGGGCGAGCAGTACTTC. It yields the protein CASTGQGAEGEQYF.

Only one count was recorded for this clone. The chain recombines TRBV11-2 with TRBJ1-1; 9 positions match TRBD1. The CDR3 length is 16 residues. Per the germline V gene, CDR1 is SGHAT and CDR2 is FQNNGV. The V segment lost 3 bases and the J segment 3 bases; nucleotides outside the gene matches: 8. The CDR3 reads CASSLARGQGHTEAFF. CDR3 DNA: TGTGCCAGCAGCTTGGCACGGGGACAGGGTCACACTGAAGCTTTCTTT.

J is TRBJ2-1 and V is TRBV11-3; a weak D match, TRBD2 (6 bases). V lost 6 bases, J lost 6 bases, and 15 bases lay in between. Germline CDR1 and CDR2: SGHNT and YENEEA. This CDR3 spans 14 amino acids. CDR3 loop: CASRRSSAPNEQFF. As DNA, the CDR3 is TGTGCCAGCAGAAGGTCTAGCGCCCCCAATGAGCAGTTCTTC.

This chain connects TRBV10-2 to TRBJ1-1, with 8 bases aligning to TRBD1. There are 11 residues in the CDR3. V lost 5 bases to trimming and J lost 10 bases; unmatched junction nucleotides: 3. From germline, CDR1 is WSHSY and CDR2 SAAADI. The DNA for the CDR3 is TGCGCCAGCAGTACAGGGACAGGAGCTTTCTTT. Protein sequence: CASSTGTGAFF.

This chain joins TRBV5-4 and TRBJ2-3, with D possibly being TRBD2 (7 bases). The V and J ends lost 3 bases and 4 bases respectively, with 15 bases between them. Germline V gene lookup returns CDR1 SGHNT and CDR2 YYREEE (reference sequence). There are 15 residues in the CDR3. The DNA for the CDR3 is TGTGCCAGCAGCTCCATGGGGGGGCCGTCAGATACGCAGTATTTT. It encodes CASSSMGGPSDTQYF.

On this clone itself: The junction does not match germline at one end; this may be a read error. Additional DNA sequences in this sample encode the identical CDR3. The chain is built from TRBV18 and TRBJ1-1, with 7 bases matching TRBD1. The germline V gene encodes CDR1 KGHSH and CDR2 LQKENI. The CDR3 is 14 amino acids. CDR3 in DNA: TGTGCCAGCTCGCCACAGGGGATGAACACTGAAGCTTTCTTT. As protein: CASSPQGMNTEAFF.